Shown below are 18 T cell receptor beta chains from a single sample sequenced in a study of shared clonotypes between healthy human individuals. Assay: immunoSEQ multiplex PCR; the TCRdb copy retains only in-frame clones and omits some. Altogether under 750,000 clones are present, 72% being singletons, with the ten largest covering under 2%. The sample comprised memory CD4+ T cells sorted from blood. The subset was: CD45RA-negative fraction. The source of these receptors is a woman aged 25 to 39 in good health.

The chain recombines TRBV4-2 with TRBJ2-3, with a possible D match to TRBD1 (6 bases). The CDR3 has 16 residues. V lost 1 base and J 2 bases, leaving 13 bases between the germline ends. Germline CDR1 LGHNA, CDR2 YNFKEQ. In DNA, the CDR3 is TGTGCCAGCAGCCAAGCAGGGGTGGGCGCCACAGATACGCAGTATTTT. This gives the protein CASSQAGVGATDTQYF.

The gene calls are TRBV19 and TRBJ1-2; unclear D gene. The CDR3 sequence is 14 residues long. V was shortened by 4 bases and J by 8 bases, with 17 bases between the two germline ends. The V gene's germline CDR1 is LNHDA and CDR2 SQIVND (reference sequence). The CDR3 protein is CASSTRTGFKGYTF. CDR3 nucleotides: TGTGCCAGTAGTACGCGGACGGGTTTTAAGGGCTACACCTTC.

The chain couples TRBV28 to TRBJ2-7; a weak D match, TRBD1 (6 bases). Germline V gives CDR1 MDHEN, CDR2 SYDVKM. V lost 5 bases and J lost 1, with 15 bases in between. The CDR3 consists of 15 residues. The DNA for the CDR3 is TGTGCCAGCAGTCCACGGGGCAGGGGATCCTACGAGCAGTACTTC. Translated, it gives CASSPRGRGSYEQYF. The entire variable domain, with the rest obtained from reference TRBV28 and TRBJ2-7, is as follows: DVKVTQSSRYLVKRTGEKVFLECVQDMDHENMFWYRQDPGLGLRLIYFSYDVKMKEKGDIPEGYSVSREKKERFSLILESASTNQTSMYLCASSPRGRGSYEQYFGPGTRLTVT.

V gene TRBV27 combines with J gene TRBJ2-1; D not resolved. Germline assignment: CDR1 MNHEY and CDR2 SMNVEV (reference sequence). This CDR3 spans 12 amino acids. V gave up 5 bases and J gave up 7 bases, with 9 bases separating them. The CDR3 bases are TGTGCCAGCAGTGCCTCTCGGAATGAGCAGTTCTTC. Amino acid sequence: CASSASRNEQFF.

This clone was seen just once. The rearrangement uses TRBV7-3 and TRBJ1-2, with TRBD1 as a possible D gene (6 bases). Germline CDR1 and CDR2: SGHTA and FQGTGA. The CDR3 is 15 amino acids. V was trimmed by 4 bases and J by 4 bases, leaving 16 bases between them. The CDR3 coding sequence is TGTGCCAGCAGCTCGGGACACGGGGATCCCTATGGCTACACCTTC. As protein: CASSSGHGDPYGYTF.

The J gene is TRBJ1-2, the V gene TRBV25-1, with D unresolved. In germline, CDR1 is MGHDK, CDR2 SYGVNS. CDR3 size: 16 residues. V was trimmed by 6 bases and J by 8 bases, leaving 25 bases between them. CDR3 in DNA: TGTGCCAGCAGAAGAAATGAGGGATCACCGGTGGGCGGCTACACCTTC. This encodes CASRRNEGSPVGGYTF.

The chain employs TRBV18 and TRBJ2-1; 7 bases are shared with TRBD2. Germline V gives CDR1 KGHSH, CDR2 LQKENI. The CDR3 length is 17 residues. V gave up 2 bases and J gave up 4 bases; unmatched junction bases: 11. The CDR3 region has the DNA TGTGCCAGCTCACCATGGCCTAGCGGAGGGTCTTACAATGAGCAGTTCTTC. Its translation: CASSPWPSGGSYNEQFF.

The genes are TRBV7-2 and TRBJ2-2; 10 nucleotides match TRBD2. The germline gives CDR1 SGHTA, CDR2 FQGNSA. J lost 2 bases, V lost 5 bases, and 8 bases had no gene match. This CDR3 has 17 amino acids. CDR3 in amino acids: CASSKVAGGPNTGELFF. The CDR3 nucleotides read TGTGCCAGCAGCAAGGTAGCGGGAGGCCCTAACACCGGGGAGCTGTTTTTT.

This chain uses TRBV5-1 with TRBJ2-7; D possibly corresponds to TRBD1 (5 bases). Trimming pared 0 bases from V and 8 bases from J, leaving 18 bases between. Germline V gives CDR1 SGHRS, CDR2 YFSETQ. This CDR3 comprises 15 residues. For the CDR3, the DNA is TGCGCCAGCAGCTTGGCCGAGGTACAGGCGGTAAAGCAGTACTTC. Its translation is CASSLAEVQAVKQYF.

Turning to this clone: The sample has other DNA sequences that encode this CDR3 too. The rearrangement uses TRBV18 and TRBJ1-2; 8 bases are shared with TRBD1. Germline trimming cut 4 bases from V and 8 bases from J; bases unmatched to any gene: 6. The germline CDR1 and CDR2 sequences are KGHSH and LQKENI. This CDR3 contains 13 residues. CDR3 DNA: TGTGCCAGCTCACGCTCGACAGGGGACGGCTACACCTTC. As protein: CASSRSTGDGYTF.

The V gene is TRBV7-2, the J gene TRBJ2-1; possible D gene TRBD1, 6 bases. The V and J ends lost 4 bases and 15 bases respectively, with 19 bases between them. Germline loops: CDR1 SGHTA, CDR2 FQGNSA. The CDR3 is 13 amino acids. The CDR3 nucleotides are TGTGCCAGCAGCTCCCAGGGGTGGTCGGGATGGTTCTTC. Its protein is CASSSQGWSGWFF.

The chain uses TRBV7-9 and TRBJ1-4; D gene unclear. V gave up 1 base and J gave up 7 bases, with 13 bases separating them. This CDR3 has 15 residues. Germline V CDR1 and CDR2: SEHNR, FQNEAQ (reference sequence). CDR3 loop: CASSLGILTGEKLFF. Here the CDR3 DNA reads TGTGCCAGCAGCTTAGGGATACTAACCGGTGAAAAACTGTTTTTT.

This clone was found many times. The CDR3 DNA sequence: TGTGCCAGCAGTGCACCCCATAGCGGGGCCGGGGAGCTGTTTTTT. Its protein product is CASSAPHSGAGELFF. The V gene is TRBV25-1, the J gene TRBJ2-2; 8 positions agree with TRBD2. CDR3 length: 15 residues. Per the germline V gene, CDR1 is MGHDK and CDR2 is SYGVNS. J lost 6 bases, V lost 4 bases, and 7 bases had no gene match.

CDR3 residues: CASSEPSAGGYTF. The CDR3 DNA is TGTGCCAGCAGTGAACCCTCGGCGGGGGGCTACACCTTC. The V and J genes are TRBV25-1 and TRBJ1-2; no definite D call. Trimming left V 2 bases short and J 8 bases short, with 12 bases between. The CDR3 spans 13 residues. Germline V gives CDR1 MGHDK, CDR2 SYGVNS.

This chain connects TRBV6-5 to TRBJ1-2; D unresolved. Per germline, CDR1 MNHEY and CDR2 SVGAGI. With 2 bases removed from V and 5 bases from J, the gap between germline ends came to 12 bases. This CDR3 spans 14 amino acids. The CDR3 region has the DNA TGTGCCAGCAGTTACGGGTTGGGGTTGTATGGCTACACCTTC. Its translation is CASSYGLGLYGYTF.

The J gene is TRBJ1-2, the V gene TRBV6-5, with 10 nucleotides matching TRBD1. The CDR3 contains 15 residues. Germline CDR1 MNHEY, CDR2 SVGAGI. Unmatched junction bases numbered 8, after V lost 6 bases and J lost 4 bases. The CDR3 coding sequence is TGTGCCAGCAGAAAACCGGGACAGGGGACCTATGGCTACACCTTC. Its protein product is CASRKPGQGTYGYTF.

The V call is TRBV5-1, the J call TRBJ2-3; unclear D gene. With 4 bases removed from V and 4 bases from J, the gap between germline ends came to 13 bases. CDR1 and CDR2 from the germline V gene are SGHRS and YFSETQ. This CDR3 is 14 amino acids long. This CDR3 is CASSPRTDADTQYF. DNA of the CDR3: TGCGCCAGCAGCCCCCGGACCGACGCAGATACGCAGTATTTT. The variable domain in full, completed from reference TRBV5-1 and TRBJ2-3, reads KAGVTQTPRYLIKTRGQQVTLSCSPISGHRSVSWYQQTPGQGLQFLFEYFSETQRNKGNFPGRFSGRQFSNSRSEMNVSTLELGDSALYLCASSPRTDADTQYFGPGTRLTVL.

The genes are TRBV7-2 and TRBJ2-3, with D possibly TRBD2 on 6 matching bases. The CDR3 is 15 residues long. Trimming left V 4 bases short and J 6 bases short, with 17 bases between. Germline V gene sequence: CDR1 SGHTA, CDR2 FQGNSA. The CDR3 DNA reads TGTGCCAGCAGCTCCTATCCGTCTAGCGCGGATACGCAGTATTTT. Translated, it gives CASSSYPSSADTQYF.